Listed below are T cell receptor beta chains from one sample, sequenced in a study of Ad26.COV2.S vaccination and SARS-CoV-2 variants. This table comes from immunoSEQ multiplex PCR, and its TCRdb copy is limited to in-frame clones, with some not included. This sample has 400,000 to 450,000 clones, with around 90% found just once. This sample comprised peripheral blood, obtained in a trial of Ad26.COV2.S vaccine versus placebo. The receptors shown here come from a person aged 18-65 years who received the Ad26.COV2.S COVID-19 vaccine or a placebo. The CDR3 runs from the conserved cysteine through the conserved F or W. The D gene is left open where the match is weak. Clone size is stated in some rows and not others, as once, few, many or a class when expanded.

j_call | d_call | v_call | clone_size | cdr3_length | cdr3_nt | cdr3_aa
TRBJ1-4 | . | TRBV6-6 | . | 14 | TGTGCCAGCAGTTACGGGTCTCCAAAGGAAAAACTGTTTTTT | CASSYGSPKEKLFF
TRBJ2-7 | . | TRBV11-3 | few | 17 | TGTGCCAGCAGCTTAGGGGATAGGGCCCAACCCTTCTACGAGCAGTACTTC | CASSLGDRAQPFYEQYF
TRBJ2-5 | . | TRBV5-1 | . | 14 | TGCGCCAGCAGCTCGGCCCAGGGAACGGAGACCCAGTACTTC | CASSSAQGTETQYF
TRBJ1-4 | . | TRBV4-3 | . | 16 | TGCGCCAGCAGCCAGCGAGGGGTGGCAACTAATGAAAAACTGTTTTTT | CASSQRGVATNEKLFF
TRBJ2-3 | . | TRBV7-9 | . | 15 | TGTGCCAGCAGCGCTTCCGCAGGGGGGTATTATACGCAGTATTTT | CASSASAGGYYTQYF
TRBJ2-7 | . | TRBV5-5 | . | 15 | TGTGCCAGCACCATCGGGGGCAGGGGACTCTACGAGCAGTACTTC | CASTIGGRGLYEQYF
TRBJ2-5 | . | TRBV4-3 | . | 15 | TGCGCCAGCAGCCAAGATAGGATAGCGCAAGAGACCCAGTACTTC | CASSQDRIAQETQYF
TRBJ2-7 | . | TRBV11-2 | . | 14 | TGTGCCAGCAGCTTAGAACTAGTGGGCAGCGAGCAGTACTTC | CASSLELVGSEQYF
TRBJ2-7 | TRBD1 | TRBV3-1/TRBV3-2 | . | 15 | TGTGCCAGCAGCCAATTTCCTGGACAGGGCTACGAGCAGTACTTC | CASSQFPGQGYEQYF
TRBJ2-1 | TRBD2 | TRBV27 | . | 18 | TGTGCCAGCAGTTTATCACCGACTAGCGGGGGAACCTACAATGAGCAGTTCTTC | CASSLSPTSGGTYNEQFF
TRBJ1-2 | . | TRBV29-1 | . | 12 | TGCAGCGTTATGGCGTCAGGGTATGGCTACACCTTC | CSVMASGYGYTF
TRBJ2-1 | TRBD2 | TRBV6-1 | . | 18 | TGTGCCAGCAGTGAAGTGAGTAGCGGGAGGGCCTTAGCCAATGAGCAGTTCTTC | CASSEVSSGRALANEQFF
TRBJ2-2 | TRBD1 | TRBV28 | . | 16 | TGTGCCAGCAGCCCCCGGGACAGGGCGAACACCGGGGAGCTGTTTTTT | CASSPRDRANTGELFF
TRBJ1-1 | TRBD1 | TRBV5-6 | . | 16 | TGTGCCAGCAGCTTCTCCCTAGACAGGGAGAACACTGAAGCTTTCTTT | CASSFSLDRENTEAFF
TRBJ2-1 | . | TRBV5-1 | . | 14 | TGCGCCAGCAGCTTTCGCGGCCAAGGGGATGAGCAGTTCTTC | CASSFRGQGDEQFF
TRBJ1-6 | . | TRBV19 | . | 15 | TGTGCCAGTAGTACTTCGGACAGAGATAATTCACCCCTCCACTTT | CASSTSDRDNSPLHF
TRBJ2-5 | . | TRBV3-1/TRBV3-2 | . | 16 | TGTGCCAGCAGCCCCTATACTAGTATCCCTCAAGAGACCCAGTACTTC | CASSPYTSIPQETQYF
TRBJ1-2 | TRBD1 | TRBV6-5 | . | 15 | TGTGCCAGCAGTTTTTTTGAGGGGGCGCGCTATGGCTACACCTTC | CASSFFEGARYGYTF
TRBJ2-1 | . | TRBV6-2/TRBV6-3 | . | 14 | TGTGCCAGCAGTTACACCCACTGGGGCAATGAGCAGTTCTTC | CASSYTHWGNEQFF
TRBJ1-2 | . | TRBV16 | . | 13 | TGTGCCAGCGTTGCTGGGGAGGCCTATGGCTACACCTTC | CASVAGEAYGYTF
TRBJ1-5 | . | TRBV7-2 | . | 13 | TGTGCCAGCAGCTTAGGTCCCGGGCAGCCCCAGCATTTT | CASSLGPGQPQHF
TRBJ2-7 | . | TRBV29-1 | . | 14 | TGCAGCGTTGAAGGTGGGAAAGGATTGAACGAGCAGTACTTC | CSVEGGKGLNEQYF
TRBJ2-6 | . | TRBV18 | . | 15 | TGTGCCAGCTCACAAGGGGTTTTGGGGGCCAACGTCCTGACTTTC | CASSQGVLGANVLTF
TRBJ2-1 | TRBD2 | TRBV11-2 | . | 16 | TGTGCCAGCAGCTTAGCACAGCGGGAGGATTCCAATGAGCAGTTCTTC | CASSLAQREDSNEQFF
TRBJ1-5 | TRBD1 | TRBV2 | . | 14 | TGTGCCAGCAGTGACAGGGGGAGCGATCAGCCCCAGCATTTT | CASSDRGSDQPQHF
TRBJ2-1 | TRBD2 | TRBV27 | . | 14 | TGTGCCAGCAGTCGTGGGGAGGGCTTCAATGAGCAGTTCTTC | CASSRGEGFNEQFF
TRBJ1-6 | TRBD1 | TRBV19 | once | 15 | TGTGCCAGTAGTGACCAGGGGGTTGCGAATTCACCCCTCCACTTT | CASSDQGVANSPLHF
TRBJ1-1 | . | TRBV7-6 | . | 13 | TGTGCCAGCAGCTTCAAGAAGACCACTGAAGCTTTCTTT | CASSFKKTTEAFF
TRBJ2-1 | . | TRBV4-2 | . | 14 | TGTGCCAGCAGCCAAGATTCGGGGGAAGTCGTCCCGTTCTTC | CASSQDSGEVVPFF
TRBJ2-7 | . | TRBV5-1 | . | 15 | TGCGCCAGCAGCTTGTGGCCGGCCAACTCCTACGAGCAGTACTTC | CASSLWPANSYEQYF
TRBJ1-3 | . | TRBV5-4 | . | 17 | TGTGCCAGCAGTTTGGGATCGACGAGGGCCTTTGGAAACACCATATATTTT | CASSLGSTRAFGNTIYF
TRBJ2-7 | TRBD2 | TRBV5-6 | . | 17 | TGTGCCAGCTACCCTAGCGGGAGGGCCCAAAGCTCCTACGAGCAGTACTTC | CASYPSGRAQSSYEQYF
TRBJ2-2 | . | TRBV6-2/TRBV6-3 | once | 16 | TGTGCCAGCAGCTCCCCCACCGGGAGTCCCACCGGGGAGCTGTTTTTT | CASSSPTGSPTGELFF
TRBJ2-3 | . | TRBV27 | . | 12 | TGTGCCAGCAGTACCGGGGGAGATACGCAGTATTTT | CASSTGGDTQYF
TRBJ2-3 | TRBD2 | TRBV9 | once | 16 | TGTGCCAGCAGCGCCCAACTAGCGTCTAGCACAGATACGCAGTATTTT | CASSAQLASSTDTQYF
TRBJ2-2 | . | TRBV27 | . | 16 | TGTGCCAGCAGTTTAACGGATTTGGAGGGCACCGGGGAGCTGTTTTTT | CASSLTDLEGTGELFF
TRBJ1-2 | TRBD1 | TRBV29-1 | . | 11 | TGCAGCGTTGAGGGACAGCATGGCTACACCTTC | CSVEGQHGYTF
TRBJ2-5 | TRBD1 | TRBV18 | . | 15 | TGTGCCAGCTCACCGCTACAGGGGGCCCAAGAGACCCAGTACTTC | CASSPLQGAQETQYF
TRBJ1-1 | TRBD1 | TRBV28 | . | 15 | TGTGCCAGCAGTTTACCCGGACAGGGTTGGACTGAAGCTTTCTTT | CASSLPGQGWTEAFF
TRBJ2-3 | TRBD2 | TRBV10-2 | . | 16 | TGCGCCAGCAGTGAACTAGCGGGGCTCCCGGGCGGTACGCAGTATTTT | CASSELAGLPGGTQYF
TRBJ2-5 | . | TRBV7-6 | . | 15 | TGTGCCAGCAGCCCCCCTAGCGTAGCCCAAGAGACCCAGTACTTC | CASSPPSVAQETQYF
TRBJ1-2 | . | TRBV7-9 | few | 15 | TGTGCCAGCAGCTTAGATCCGAGCCTAAGGGTTGGCTACACCTTC | CASSLDPSLRVGYTF
TRBJ2-7 | . | TRBV11-2 | . | 14 | TGTGCCAGCTCCTGGGGGGCGGGGGCCTACGAGCAGTACTTC | CASSWGAGAYEQYF
TRBJ2-3 | . | TRBV14 | . | 18 | TGTGCCAGCAGCCTCTCCTCCTTCGGGCGCCCTTACACAGATACGCAGTATTTT | CASSLSSFGRPYTDTQYF